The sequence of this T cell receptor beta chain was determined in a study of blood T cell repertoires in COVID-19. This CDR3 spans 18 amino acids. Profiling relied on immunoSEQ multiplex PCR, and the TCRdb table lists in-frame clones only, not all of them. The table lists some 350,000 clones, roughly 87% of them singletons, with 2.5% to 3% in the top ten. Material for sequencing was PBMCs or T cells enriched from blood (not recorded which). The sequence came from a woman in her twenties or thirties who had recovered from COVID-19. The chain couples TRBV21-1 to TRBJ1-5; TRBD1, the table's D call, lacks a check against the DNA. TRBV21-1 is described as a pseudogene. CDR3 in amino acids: CASSKFPRGHYSNQPQHF. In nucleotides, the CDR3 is TGTGCCAGCAGCAAATTCCCCAGGGGGCATTATAGCAATCAGCCCCAGCATTTT.